This T cell receptor (beta chain) is from a study of cytomegalovirus exposure and HLA in healthy donors. Study results and caveats: HLA allele associations emerged for some 16,000 TCR beta sequences in a later analysis, at 0.05 false discovery rate.

Amplification used 60 Vbeta primers and 13 Jbeta primers. Only in-frame clones appear in the TCRdb table, and some are missing; sequencing was by immunoSEQ multiplex PCR. Of roughly 120,000 clones in the sample, over 70% were seen once. About this clone: Its matching antigen is unknown.

The CDR3 loop spans 12 amino acids. Deletions cut 5 bases from V and 2 bases from J, with 6 bases between. The germline gives CDR1 GTSNPN, CDR2 SVGIG (reference sequence). The source material was PBMCs. J is TRBJ1-4 and V is TRBV30, with D maybe TRBD1 (5 bases). The clonotype was recovered from a woman aged 40-49 years in good health and CMV-seronegative. CDR3 sequence reads: CAWGGTNEKLFF. CDR3 DNA sequence: TGTGCCTGGGGGGGGACTAATGAAAAACTGTTTTTT.